The present TCR beta chain was sequenced within a study of cytomegalovirus exposure and HLA in healthy donors. The PCR used 60 Vbeta and 13 Jbeta primers. Assay used: immunoSEQ multiplex PCR; TCRdb lists only in-frame clones, some missing. The sample contains approximately 61,000 clones, around 75% of which appear only once. Germline V gene lookup returns CDR1 GTSNPN and CDR2 SVGIG (reference sequence). V was pared by 1 base and J by 10 bases, with 2 bases of the junction left unmatched. This CDR3 comprises 13 residues. This TCR derives from a man in his forties or fifties in good health and CMV-seropositive. The V and J genes are TRBV30 and TRBJ2-1, with 12 bases aligning to TRBD2. The specimen was PBMCs. This CDR3 is CAWSELAGGEQFF. The CDR3 DNA reads TGTGCCTGGAGTGAACTAGCGGGAGGAGAGCAGTTCTTC.